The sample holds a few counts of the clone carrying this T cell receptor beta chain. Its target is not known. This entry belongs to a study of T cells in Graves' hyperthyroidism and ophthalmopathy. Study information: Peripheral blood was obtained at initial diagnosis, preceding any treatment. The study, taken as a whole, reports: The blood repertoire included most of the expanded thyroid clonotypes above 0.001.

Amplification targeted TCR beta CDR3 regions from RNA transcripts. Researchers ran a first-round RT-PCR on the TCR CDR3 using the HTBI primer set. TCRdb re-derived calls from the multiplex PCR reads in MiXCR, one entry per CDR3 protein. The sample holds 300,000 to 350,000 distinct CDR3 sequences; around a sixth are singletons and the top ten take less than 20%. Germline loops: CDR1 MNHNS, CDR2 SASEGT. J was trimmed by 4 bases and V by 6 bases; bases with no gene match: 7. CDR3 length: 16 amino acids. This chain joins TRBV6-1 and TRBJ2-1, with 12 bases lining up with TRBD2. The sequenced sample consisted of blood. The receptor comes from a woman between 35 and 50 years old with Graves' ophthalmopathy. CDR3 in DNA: TGTGCCAGCAGACCCCCAACTAGCGGGGGGTACAATGAGCAGTTCTTC. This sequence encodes CASRPPTSGGYNEQFF.